Each of the 12 T cell receptor beta chains below was sequenced from the same sample in a study of molecular identifiers for immune sequencing clone quantification. In TCRdb, the PCR reads were re-called with MiXCR into one record per CDR3 protein. The sample includes about 640,000 distinct CDR3 sequences, 20% of them seen just once. Sequenced material: naive CD8+ T cells from blood, with Jurkat cell RNA spiked in. Subset denoted: FACS-sorted CD8+CD4-CCR7+CD45RA+ naive T cells. These receptors were taken from a human donor in good health. Some libraries in this study had Jurkat cell RNA spiked in.

This clonotype was seen many times. The rearrangement uses TRBV6-2 or TRBV6-3 and TRBJ2-2; D call uncertain. With 0 bases removed from V and 1 base from J, the gap between germline ends came to 6 bases. The CDR3 is 15 residues long. The germline V gene encodes CDR1 MNHEY and CDR2 SVGEGT. CDR3 in DNA: TGTGCCAGCAGTTACTCGAATCAGAACACCGGGGAGCTGTTTTTT. Encoded protein: CASSYSNQNTGELFF.

V and J are TRBV19 and TRBJ2-2; TRBD2 agrees at 11 bases. CDR3 length: 17 residues. After removal of 7 bases from V and 3 bases from J, the junction contained 10 bases not matched to a gene. Germline CDR1 and CDR2: LNHDA and SQIVND (reference sequence). The CDR3 DNA reads as TGTGCCAGTACACACGTAGCGGGAGGGCCCCACACCGGGGAGCTGTTTTTT. Protein product: CASTHVAGGPHTGELFF.

This clonotype was picked up many times. The genes are TRBV7-9 and TRBJ2-2, with 7 bases lining up with TRBD2. J was trimmed by 4 bases and V by 5 bases; bases with no gene match: 7. Germline V gene data show CDR1 as SEHNR and CDR2 as FQNEAQ (reference sequence). This CDR3 comprises 15 residues. In nucleotides, the CDR3 is TGTGCCAGCAGCCCGCGGGGGATGGGCACCGGGGAGCTGTTTTTT. Amino acid sequence: CASSPRGMGTGELFF. Full variable domain (missing parts from reference TRBV7-9 and TRBJ2-2): DTGVSQNPRHKITKRGQNVTFRCDPISEHNRLYWYRQTLGQGPEFLTYFQNEAQLEKSRLLSDRFSAERPKGSFSTLEIQRTEQGDSAMYLCASSPRGMGTGELFFGEGSRLTVL.

This clonotype has ten or more counts. The gene calls are TRBV7-3 and TRBJ2-5, with D tentatively TRBD1 or TRBD2 (5 bases each). Germline V gene data show CDR1 as SGHTA and CDR2 as FQGTGA. V was cut by 5 bases and J by 1 base, with 11 bases left in between. This CDR3 has 14 amino acids. The CDR3 here is CASSASGGQETQYF. The CDR3 bases are TGTGCCAGCAGCGCAAGTGGGGGCCAAGAGACCCAGTACTTC. Filled out from reference TRBV7-3 and TRBJ2-5, the complete variable domain reads GAGVSQTPSNKVTEKGKYVELRCDPISGHTALYWYRQSLGQGPEFLIYFQGTGAADDSGLPNDRFFAVRPEGSVSTLKIQRTERGDSAVYLCASSASGGQETQYFGPGTRLLVL.

This clonotype has just a few counts. Since a much larger clone is just one base distant, this may be a read error. This chain links TRBV4-1 with TRBJ2-2, with D unclear. Trimming took 0 bases from V and 1 from J, leaving 3 bases between them. CDR3 size: 14 residues. Germline assignment: CDR1 MGHRA and CDR2 YSYEKL. In DNA, the CDR3 is TGCGCCAGCAGCCAAGATGGGAACACCGGGGAGCTGTTTTTT. Encoded protein: CASSQDGNTGELFF.

At least ten counts were recorded for this clonotype. The gene calls are TRBV4-2 and TRBJ2-7, with 13 bases fitting TRBD2. CDR3 length equals 16 residues. Per germline, CDR1 LGHNA and CDR2 YNFKEQ. V shed 4 bases and J 4 bases; nucleotides not matched to a gene: 7. The CDR3 nucleotides are TGTGCCAGCAGCCTCGCCGGGACTAGCGGGAATTACGAGCAGTACTTC. It yields the protein CASSLAGTSGNYEQYF.

A few counts support this clonotype. The rearrangement joins TRBV5-1 to TRBJ1-2, with TRBD1 identical over 8 bases. V lost 4 bases and J lost 3; bases outside the gene matches: 8. This CDR3 spans 15 amino acids. Germline values: CDR1 SGHRS, CDR2 YFSETQ. The CDR3 DNA is TGCGCCAGCAGCACCGGACAGGGAATGTACTATGGCTACACCTTC. It codes for CASSTGQGMYYGYTF.

The chain couples TRBV27 to TRBJ2-1; the D is unclear. The CDR3 runs to 16 residues. Germline V gene lookup returns CDR1 MNHEY and CDR2 SMNVEV (reference sequence). V was clipped by 2 bases and J by 6 bases, with 17 bases between them. In DNA form, the CDR3 reads TGTGCCAGCAGTTTAACCCTTGTTTTTAGTCCCAATGAGCAGTTCTTC. Amino acids: CASSLTLVFSPNEQFF.

The gene calls are TRBV28 and TRBJ2-7; 11 bases line up with TRBD2. Germline CDR1 MDHEN, CDR2 SYDVKM. The CDR3 loop spans 14 amino acids. Trimming took 6 bases from V and 4 from J; bases not matched to a gene: 5. The CDR3 region has the DNA TGTGCCAGCAGGACTACTAGCGGGGGATACGAGCAGTACTTC. Amino acids: CASRTTSGGYEQYF.

This clonotype was seen once. One base away lies a much larger clone, so this may be a sequencing read error. The V and J genes are TRBV18 and TRBJ1-4; D might be TRBD1 (6 bases). The CDR3 runs 14 residues. CDR1 KGHSH and CDR2 LQKENI come from the germline V gene. The CDR3 nucleotides read TGTGCCGGCTCACTCACAGGGCGTAATGAAAAACTGTTTTTT. Protein sequence: CAGSLTGRNEKLFF.

This clonotype has at least ten counts. The rearrangement uses TRBV4-1 and TRBJ2-3; D is possibly TRBD1 or TRBD2 (5 bases each). V lost 1 base, J lost 4 bases, and 15 bases lay in between. Germline-derived CDR1 and CDR2 are MGHRA and YSYEKL. The CDR3 extends over 16 amino acids. The DNA of the CDR3 is TGCGCCAGCAGCCAAGTCTTGGGGCTCGGGGCAGATACGCAGTATTTT. Its protein is CASSQVLGLGADTQYF.

This clonotype was seen a single time. The chain employs TRBV20-1 and TRBJ2-3; a weak D match, TRBD2 (6 bases). CDR1 and CDR2 (germline): DFQATT, SNEGSKA (reference sequence). V lost 1 base, J lost 4 bases, and 21 bases lay in between. This CDR3 comprises 17 residues. CDR3 loop: CSARAWASESGADTQYF. The DNA of the CDR3 is TGCAGTGCTAGAGCATGGGCTAGCGAGAGTGGTGCAGATACGCAGTATTTT.